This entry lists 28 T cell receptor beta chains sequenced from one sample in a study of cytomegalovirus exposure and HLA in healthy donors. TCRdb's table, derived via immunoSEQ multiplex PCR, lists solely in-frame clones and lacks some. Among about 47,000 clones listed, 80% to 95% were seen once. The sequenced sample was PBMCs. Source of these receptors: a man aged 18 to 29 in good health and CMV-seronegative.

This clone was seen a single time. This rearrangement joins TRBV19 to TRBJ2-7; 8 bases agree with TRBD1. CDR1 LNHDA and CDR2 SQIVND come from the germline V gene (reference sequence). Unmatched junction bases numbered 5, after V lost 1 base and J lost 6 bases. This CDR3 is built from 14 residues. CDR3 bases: TGTGCCAGTAGTATAGGGGACAGGTCGGGCGAGCAGTACTTC. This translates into CASSIGDRSGEQYF.

Here the CDR3 reads CASSVDRGNTGELFF. CDR3 sequence (DNA): TGTGCCAGCAGTGTAGACAGGGGCAACACCGGGGAGCTGTTTTTT. This rearrangement joins TRBV2 to TRBJ2-2; 8 bases agree with TRBD1. Germline V gene lookup returns CDR1 SNHLY and CDR2 FYNNEI. J was trimmed by 2 bases and V by 4 bases; bases with no gene match: 3. The CDR3 has 15 residues.

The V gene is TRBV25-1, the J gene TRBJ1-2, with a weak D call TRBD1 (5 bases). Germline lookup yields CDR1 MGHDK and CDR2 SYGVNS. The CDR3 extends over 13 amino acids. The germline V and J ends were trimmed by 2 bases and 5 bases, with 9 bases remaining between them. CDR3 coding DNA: TGTGCCAGCAGTGAAGCAGGGTTTTATGGCTACACCTTC. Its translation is CASSEAGFYGYTF.

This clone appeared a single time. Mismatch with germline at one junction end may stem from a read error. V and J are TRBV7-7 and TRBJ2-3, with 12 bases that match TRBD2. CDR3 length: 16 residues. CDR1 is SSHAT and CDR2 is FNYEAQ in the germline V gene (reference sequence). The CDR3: CASSPGLAGSTDTQYF. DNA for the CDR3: TGTGCTAGCAGCCCCGGACTAGCGGGAAGCACAGATACGCAGTATTTT.

The chain's CDR3 is CASRQGADTGELFF. The DNA for the CDR3 is TGTGCCAGCCGACAGGGGGCCGACACCGGGGAGCTGTTTTTT. This chain connects TRBV10-3 to TRBJ2-2, with TRBD1 matching 10 bases. The trim removed 10 bases at V and 3 bases at J, leaving 5 bases unmatched. CDR1 is ENHRY, CDR2 SYGVKD, per germline. This CDR3 is 14 amino acids long.

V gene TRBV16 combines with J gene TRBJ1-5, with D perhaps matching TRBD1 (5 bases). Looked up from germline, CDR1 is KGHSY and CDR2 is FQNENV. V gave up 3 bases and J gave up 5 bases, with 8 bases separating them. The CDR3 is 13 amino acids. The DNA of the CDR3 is TGTGCCAGCAGCCAGGGAGGGGATCAGCCCCAGCATTTT. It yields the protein CASSQGGDQPQHF.

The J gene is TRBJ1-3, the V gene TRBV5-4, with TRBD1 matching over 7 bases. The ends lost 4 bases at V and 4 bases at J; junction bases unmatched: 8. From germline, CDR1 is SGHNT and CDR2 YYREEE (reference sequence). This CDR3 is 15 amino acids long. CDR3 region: CASSGTGAAGNTIYF. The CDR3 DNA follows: TGTGCCAGCAGCGGCACAGGGGCCGCGGGAAACACCATATATTTT. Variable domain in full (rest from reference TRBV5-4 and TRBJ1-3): ETGVTQSPTHLIKTRGQQVTLRCSSQSGHNTVSWYQQALGQGPQFIFQYYREEENGRGNFPPRFSGLQFPNYSSELNVNALELDDSALYLCASSGTGAAGNTIYFGEGSWLTVV.

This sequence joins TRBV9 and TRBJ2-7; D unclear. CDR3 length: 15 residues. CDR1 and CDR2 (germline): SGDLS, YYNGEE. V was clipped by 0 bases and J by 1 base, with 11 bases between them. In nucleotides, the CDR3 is TGTGCCAGCAGCGTAGGGAGCCATTTGTCCTACGAGCAGTACTTC. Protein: CASSVGSHLSYEQYF. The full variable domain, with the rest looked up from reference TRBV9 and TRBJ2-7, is DSGVTQTPKHLITATGQRVTLRCSPRSGDLSVYWYQQSLDQGLQFLIQYYNGEERAKGNILERFSAQQFPDLHSELNLSSLELGDSALYFCASSVGSHLSYEQYFGPGTRLTVT.

CDR3 in amino acids: CASRLLDRGSSYEQYF. In DNA, the CDR3 is TGTGCAAGTCGCTTGTTGGACAGGGGGAGCTCCTACGAGCAGTACTTC. J is TRBJ2-7 and V is TRBV12-2; TRBD1, the table's D call, lacks a check against the DNA. TRBV12-2 is listed as a pseudogene. The CDR3 is 16 amino acids.

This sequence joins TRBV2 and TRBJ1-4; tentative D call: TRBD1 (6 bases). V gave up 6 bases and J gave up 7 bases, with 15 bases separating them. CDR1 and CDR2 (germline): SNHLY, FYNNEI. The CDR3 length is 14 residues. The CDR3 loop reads CASRKRTDREKLFF. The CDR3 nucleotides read TGTGCCAGCAGGAAAAGGACAGATCGTGAAAAACTGTTTTTT.

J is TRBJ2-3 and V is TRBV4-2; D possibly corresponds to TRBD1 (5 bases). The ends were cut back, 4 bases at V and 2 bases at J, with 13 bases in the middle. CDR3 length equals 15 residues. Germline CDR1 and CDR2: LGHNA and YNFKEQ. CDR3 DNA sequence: TGTGCCAGCAGCCCCCTGGAAGGGGCCACAGATACGCAGTATTTT. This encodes CASSPLEGATDTQYF.

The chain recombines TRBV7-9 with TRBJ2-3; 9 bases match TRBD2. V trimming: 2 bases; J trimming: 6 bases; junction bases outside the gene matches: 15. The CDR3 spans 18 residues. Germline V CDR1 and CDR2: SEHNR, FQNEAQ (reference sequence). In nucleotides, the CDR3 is TGTGCCAGCAGCTTAACCCCCGGTAGTAGCGGGGGCTCGGATACGCAGTATTTT. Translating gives CASSLTPGSSGGSDTQYF.

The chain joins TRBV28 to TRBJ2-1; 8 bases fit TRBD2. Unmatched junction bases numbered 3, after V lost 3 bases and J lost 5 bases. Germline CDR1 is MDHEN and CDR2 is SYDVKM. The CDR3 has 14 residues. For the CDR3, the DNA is TGTGCCAGCAGTTTGACTAGCGCGCACAATGAGCAGTTCTTC. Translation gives CASSLTSAHNEQFF.

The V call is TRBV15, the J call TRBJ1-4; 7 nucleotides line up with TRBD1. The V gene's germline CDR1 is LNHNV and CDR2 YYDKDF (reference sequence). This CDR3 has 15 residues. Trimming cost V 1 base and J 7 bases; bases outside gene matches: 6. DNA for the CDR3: TGTGCCACCAGCAGAGGCCGGGACAGTAGTGAAAAACTGTTTTTT. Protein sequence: CATSRGRDSSEKLFF. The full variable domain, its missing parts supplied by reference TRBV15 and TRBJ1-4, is DAMVIQNPRYQVTQFGKPVTLSCSQTLNHNVMYWYQQKSSQAPKLLFHYYDKDFNNEADTPDNFQSRRPNTSFCFLDIRSPGLGDTAMYLCATSRGRDSSEKLFFGSGTQLSVL.

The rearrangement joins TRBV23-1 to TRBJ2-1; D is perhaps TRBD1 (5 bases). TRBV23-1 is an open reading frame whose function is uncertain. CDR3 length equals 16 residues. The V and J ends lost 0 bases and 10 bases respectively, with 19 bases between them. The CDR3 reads CASSQSKGQGLVEQFF. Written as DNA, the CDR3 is TGCGCCAGCAGTCAATCGAAGGGTCAGGGTCTTGTCGAGCAGTTCTTC.

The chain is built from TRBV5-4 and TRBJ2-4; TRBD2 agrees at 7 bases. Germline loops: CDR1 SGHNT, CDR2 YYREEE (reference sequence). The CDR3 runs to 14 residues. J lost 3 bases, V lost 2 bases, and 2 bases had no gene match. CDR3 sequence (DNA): TGTGCCAGCAGCTTAACGGGGGGCAAAAACATTCAGTACTTC. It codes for CASSLTGGKNIQYF.

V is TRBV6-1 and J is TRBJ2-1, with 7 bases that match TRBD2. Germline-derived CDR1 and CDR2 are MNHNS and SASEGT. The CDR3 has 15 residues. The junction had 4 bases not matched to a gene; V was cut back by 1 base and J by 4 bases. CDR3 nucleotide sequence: TGTGCCAGCAGTGAAGGCGGGAGCCGTTACAATGAGCAGTTCTTC. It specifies CASSEGGSRYNEQFF.

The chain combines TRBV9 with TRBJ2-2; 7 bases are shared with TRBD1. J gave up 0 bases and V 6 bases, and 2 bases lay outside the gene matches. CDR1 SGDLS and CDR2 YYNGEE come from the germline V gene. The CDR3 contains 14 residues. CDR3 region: CASTQGANTGELFF. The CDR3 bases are TGTGCCAGCACCCAGGGGGCGAACACCGGGGAGCTGTTTTTT.

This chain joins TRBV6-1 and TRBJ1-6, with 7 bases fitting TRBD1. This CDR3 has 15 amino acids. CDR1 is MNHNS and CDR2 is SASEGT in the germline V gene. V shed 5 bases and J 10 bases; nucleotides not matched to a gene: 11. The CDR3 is CASSPQTGVESPLHF. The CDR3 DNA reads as TGTGCCAGCAGTCCCCAAACAGGGGTAGAATCACCCCTCCACTTT.

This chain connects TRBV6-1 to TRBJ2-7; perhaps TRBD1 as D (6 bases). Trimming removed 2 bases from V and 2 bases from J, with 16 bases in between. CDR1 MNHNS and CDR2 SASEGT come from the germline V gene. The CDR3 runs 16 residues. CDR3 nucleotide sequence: TGTGCCAGCAGTGAATACAGTACCGGGACAACCTACGAGCAGTACTTC. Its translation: CASSEYSTGTTYEQYF.

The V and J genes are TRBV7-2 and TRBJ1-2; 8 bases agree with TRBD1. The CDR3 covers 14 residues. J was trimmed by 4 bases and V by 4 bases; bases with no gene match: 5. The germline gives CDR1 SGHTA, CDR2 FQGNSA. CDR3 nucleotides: TGTGCCAGCAGCTCATCTACAGGGGGCTATGGCTACACCTTC. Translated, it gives CASSSSTGGYGYTF. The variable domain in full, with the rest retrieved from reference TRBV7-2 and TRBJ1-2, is GAGVSQSPSNKVTEKGKDVELRCDPISGHTALYWYRQSLGQGLEFLIYFQGNSAPDKSGLPSDRFSAERTGGSVSTLTIQRTQQEDSAVYLCASSSSTGGYGYTFGSGTRLTVV.

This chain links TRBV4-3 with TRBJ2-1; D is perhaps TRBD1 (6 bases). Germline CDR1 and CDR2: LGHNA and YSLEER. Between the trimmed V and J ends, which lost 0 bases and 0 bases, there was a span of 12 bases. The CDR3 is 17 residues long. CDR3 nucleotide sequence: TGCGCCAGCAGCCAAGAGGGGGCCGCCGGCTCCTACAATGAGCAGTTCTTC. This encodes CASSQEGAAGSYNEQFF.

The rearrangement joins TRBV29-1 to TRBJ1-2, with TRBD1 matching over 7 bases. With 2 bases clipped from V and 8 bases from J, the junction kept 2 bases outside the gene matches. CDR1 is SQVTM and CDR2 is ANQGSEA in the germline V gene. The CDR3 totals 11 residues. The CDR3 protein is CSVEQGGGYTF. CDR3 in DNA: TGCAGCGTTGAACAGGGGGGAGGCTACACCTTC.

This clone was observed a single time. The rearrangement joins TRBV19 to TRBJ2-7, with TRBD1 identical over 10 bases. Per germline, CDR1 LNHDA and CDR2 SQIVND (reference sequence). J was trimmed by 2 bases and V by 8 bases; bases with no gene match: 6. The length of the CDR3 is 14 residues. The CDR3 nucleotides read TGTGCCAGTTCCGACAGGGGGCCCCCCTACGAGCAGTACTTC. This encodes CASSDRGPPYEQYF.

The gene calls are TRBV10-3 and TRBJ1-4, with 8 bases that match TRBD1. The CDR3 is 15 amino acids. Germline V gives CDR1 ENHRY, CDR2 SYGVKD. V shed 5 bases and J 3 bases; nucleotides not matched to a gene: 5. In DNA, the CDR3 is TGTGCCATCAGTCACGACAGGGGCCCTAATGAAAAACTGTTTTTT. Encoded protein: CAISHDRGPNEKLFF.

This chain's CDR3 is CASSPGTGKNTEAFF. The CDR3 DNA follows: TGTGCCAGCAGCCCTGGGACAGGGAAGAACACTGAAGCTTTCTTT. V gene TRBV11-2 combines with J gene TRBJ1-1; 9 positions match TRBD1. V lost 5 bases and J lost 1; bases outside the gene matches: 5. This CDR3 has 15 amino acids. From germline, CDR1 is SGHAT and CDR2 FQNNGV.

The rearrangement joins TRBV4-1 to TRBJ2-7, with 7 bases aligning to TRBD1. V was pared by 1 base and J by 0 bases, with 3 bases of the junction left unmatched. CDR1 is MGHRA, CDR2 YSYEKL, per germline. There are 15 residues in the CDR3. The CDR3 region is CASSQARGYSYEQYF. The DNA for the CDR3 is TGCGCCAGCAGCCAAGCCAGGGGGTACTCCTACGAGCAGTACTTC.

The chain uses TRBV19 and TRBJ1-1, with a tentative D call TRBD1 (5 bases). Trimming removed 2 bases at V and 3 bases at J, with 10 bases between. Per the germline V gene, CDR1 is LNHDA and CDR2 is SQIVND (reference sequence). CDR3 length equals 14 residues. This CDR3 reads CASSIQGADTEAFF. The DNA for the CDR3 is TGTGCCAGTAGTATACAAGGGGCTGACACTGAAGCTTTCTTT. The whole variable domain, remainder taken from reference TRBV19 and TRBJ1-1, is DGGITQSPKYLFRKEGQNVTLSCEQNLNHDAMYWYRQDPGQGLRLIYYSQIVNDFQKGDIAEGYSVSREKKESFPLTVTSAQKNPTAFYLCASSIQGADTEAFFGQGTRLTVV.